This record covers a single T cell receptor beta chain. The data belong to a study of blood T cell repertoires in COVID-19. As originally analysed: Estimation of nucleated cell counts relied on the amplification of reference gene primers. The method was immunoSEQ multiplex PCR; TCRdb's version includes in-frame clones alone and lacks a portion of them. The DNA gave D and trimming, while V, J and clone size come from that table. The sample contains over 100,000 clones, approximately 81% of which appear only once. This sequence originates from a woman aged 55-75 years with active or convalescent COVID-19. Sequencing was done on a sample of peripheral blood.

DNA for the CDR3: TGCGCCAGCAGCTATGGAGGGCTAGGCTACACCTTC. This codes for CASSYGGLGYTF. The chain employs TRBV5-1 and TRBJ1-2; unclear D gene. The V gene's germline CDR1 is SGHRS and CDR2 YFSETQ. V lost 3 bases and J lost 8, with 11 bases in between. This CDR3 contains 12 residues.